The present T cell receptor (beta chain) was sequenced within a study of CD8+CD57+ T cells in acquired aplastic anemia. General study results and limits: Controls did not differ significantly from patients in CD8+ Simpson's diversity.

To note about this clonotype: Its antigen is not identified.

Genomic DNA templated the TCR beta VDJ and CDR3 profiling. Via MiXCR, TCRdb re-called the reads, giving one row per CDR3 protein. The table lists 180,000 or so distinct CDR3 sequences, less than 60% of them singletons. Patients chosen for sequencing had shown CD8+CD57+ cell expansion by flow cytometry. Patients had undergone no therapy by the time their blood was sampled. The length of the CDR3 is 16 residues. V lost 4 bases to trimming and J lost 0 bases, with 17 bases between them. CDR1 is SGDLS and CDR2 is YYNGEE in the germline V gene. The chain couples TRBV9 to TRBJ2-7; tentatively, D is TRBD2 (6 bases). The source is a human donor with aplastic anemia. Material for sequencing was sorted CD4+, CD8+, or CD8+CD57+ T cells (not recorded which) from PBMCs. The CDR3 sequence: CASSWRGLGSSYEQYF. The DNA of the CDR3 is TGTGCCAGCAGCTGGAGAGGTCTCGGGAGCTCCTACGAGCAGTACTTC.